Sequencing of this TCR beta chain was carried out in a study of T cells in Graves' hyperthyroidism and ophthalmopathy. Study results and caveats: Expanded thyroid clonotypes (above 0.001) were mostly also found in blood. A 13 V-J model separated ophthalmopathy from stable hyperthyroidism.

This CDR3 is built from 13 residues. CDR1 and CDR2 (germline): MNHNS, SASEGT. V lost 4 bases to trimming and J lost 2 bases, with 9 bases between them. Individuals with ophthalmopathy presented a Clinical Activity Score of at least 3, a NOSPECS grade of at least 4 and a duration under 3 months. Orbital computed tomography, thyroid ultrasound, serum thyroxine and TRAb, and clinical symptoms together informed the diagnoses. This clonotype has at least ten counts. Its matching antigen is unknown. TCR beta CDR3 region amplification was performed from RNA transcripts. During a first-round RT-PCR of the TCR CDR3, the HTBI primer set was used. From the multiplex PCR reads, TCRdb called clonotypes with MiXCR, one entry per CDR3 protein. Seen here are approximately 400,000 distinct CDR3 sequences, over 11% observed once, and the top ten hold under 30%.

The clonotype originates from a man aged 50 or older with Graves' ophthalmopathy. Source material: blood. The gene calls are TRBV6-1 and TRBJ2-7; no clear D gene. This chain's CDR3 is CASSVDATYEQYF. CDR3 coding DNA: TGTGCCAGCAGTGTCGACGCGACCTACGAGCAGTACTTC.